The present TCR beta chain was sequenced within a study of blood T cells in healthy people across ages. The germline V and J ends were trimmed by 1 base and 0 bases, with 17 bases remaining between them. CDR3 length equals 18 residues. Germline values: CDR1 LGHDT, CDR2 YNNKEL (reference sequence). The second PCR ran 7 to 11 cycles with a sample-barcoded 5' primer and J-beta primers. TCRdb fed the 5' RACE reads into MiXCR, producing one record per CDR3 protein. The sample shows about 1,600,000 distinct CDR3 sequences, 40% to 50% of them seen only once. This clonotype has a handful of counts. The clonotype was recovered from a woman under 30 in good health. The sample consisted of blood. V and J are TRBV3-1 and TRBJ2-3; D remains ambiguous. The CDR3 DNA sequence: TGTGCCAGCAGCCAAGTGGTACTTTCGAAGGCTAGCACAGATACGCAGTATTTT. This sequence encodes CASSQVVLSKASTDTQYF.